This T cell receptor (beta chain) was obtained from a study of cytomegalovirus exposure and HLA in healthy donors. The PCR ran on 60 Vbeta and 13 Jbeta primers. Produced via immunoSEQ multiplex PCR; TCRdb's table is partial and in-frame only. The sample has under 250,000 clones; roughly 84% are singletons. Looked up from germline, CDR1 is MRHNA and CDR2 is SNTAGT. The trim removed 10 bases at V and 7 bases at J, leaving 20 bases unmatched. The CDR3 has 16 amino acids. The sequence derives from a human donor in good health. The sequencing sample was made of PBMCs. The genes are TRBV6-4 and TRBJ2-7; 9 bases agree with TRBD2. The DNA for the CDR3 is TGTGCCACCCAGGGGCGGGAGGGCTTTAGAACAGGTGAGCAGTACTTC. It specifies CATQGREGFRTGEQYF.